This TCR beta chain was identified during a study of technical replicates of blood from a few donors (dated by TCRdb to 2016 to 2017). Of note for this clone: Its target antigen remains unknown. Nothing much larger sits one base from this clone, and base qualities are not available.

Library generation was performed with the immunoSEQ multiplex PCR assay. TCRdb carries this immuneACCESS record with in-frame sequences only. Its versions omit some clonotypes, under half of them owing to an unresolved V gene in the studies checked, with the rest unexplained. This sample holds about 88,000 clones; 95% were observed only once. 0.34% of the sample is held by the ten biggest clonotypes. V loses 7 bases of germline sequence and J loses 7 bases, and the interval between the two ends is 19 bases. CDR1 and CDR2 are read off the germline V gene as SQVTM and ANQGSEA. From the cysteine up to the phenylalanine, the CDR3 has a length of 13 residues. Of the read, only the CDR3 DNA is kept; its 39 bases are in frame from base 1.

Sequenced sample: T cells isolated from PBMCs. In this chain, TRBV29-1 is recombined with TRBJ1-1; D gene: possibly TRBD1, on 6 matching bases. The receptor was isolated from a human donor in good health. The CDR3 here reads CSARGGGRGEAFF. Here is the DNA: TGCAGCGCACGTGGGGGGGGGCGAGGTGAAGCTTTCTTT.